Listed below are T cell receptor beta chains from one sample, sequenced in a study of T cell changes during pregnancy in multiple sclerosis. Only in-frame clones appear in the TCRdb table, and some are missing; sequencing was by immunoSEQ multiplex PCR. The table lists around 120,000 clones, 90% to 95% of them singletons. The sequencing here drew on peripheral blood, taken after pregnancy. The receptors derive from a female donor with multiple sclerosis, enrolled in a pregnancy study. The conserved cysteine and the conserved F or W are not part of the CDR3 here. A D gene is named only where the DNA matches it firmly.

j_call d_call v_call cdr3_aa
TRBJ1-2 NA TRBV27 ASSVAENHGYT
TRBJ2-7 TRBD1 TRBV14 ASSTRTGIYEQY
TRBJ2-1 TRBD1 TRBV7-6 ASSLASGTRGI
TRBJ2-3 TRBD1 TRBV6-1 ASSEGTGEADTQY
TRBJ1-2 NA TRBV28 ASSLGGREYGYT
TRBJ2-1 NA TRBV6-6 ASSFREPNNEQF
TRBJ1-1 TRBD1 TRBV12-5 ASGLADRVGGEAF
TRBJ2-2 TRBD1 TRBV6-5 ASSYNRGDTGELF
TRBJ1-1 NA TRBV11-3 ASSAYLNTEAF
TRBJ1-2 TRBD1 TRBV9 ASTKQGGLNGYT
TRBJ1-5 TRBD1 TRBV5-5 ASSAGTGYQPQH
TRBJ2-6 TRBD2 TRBV4-2 ASSQEIAGGLIPLAGANVLT
TRBJ2-5 NA TRBV4-1 ASSQLGLSGQETQY
TRBJ2-1 TRBD2 TRBV18 ASSLSGGPQYNEQF
TRBJ1-2 NA TRBV30 AWSEEGFILEGYT
TRBJ2-3 TRBD2 TRBV7-3 ASSPRGGGGDTQY
TRBJ1-2 NA TRBV7-9 ASSLGQDFYGYT
TRBJ2-3 TRBD1 TRBV5-1 ASSSGETGGRTDTQY
TRBJ2-2 NA TRBV19 ASRLANTGELF
TRBJ2-5 TRBD2 TRBV18 ASSPIPSSGEVTQY
TRBJ1-1 TRBD1 TRBV19 ASSHRGQGAEAF
TRBJ1-2 NA TRBV25-1 ASSEALGPNYGYT
TRBJ2-7 NA TRBV4-2 ASSQVSGLGNEQY
TRBJ2-1 NA TRBV7-7 ASSLGGQNNEQF
TRBJ2-3 NA TRBV7-3 ASSQVAVGGRDTQY
TRBJ2-7 NA TRBV6-5 ASKQTGKSTAEQY
TRBJ2-1 TRBD2 TRBV2 ASSDFAGVSYNEQF
TRBJ1-3 NA TRBV9 AGGLVGASFCTGNTIY
TRBJ2-5 TRBD2 TRBV4-1 ASSQAHSVGGETQY
TRBJ2-7 TRBD1 TRBV28 ASSPGPWDRGAHEQY
TRBJ1-1 NA TRBV27 ASSLPPQTEMNTEAF
TRBJ2-7 TRBD2 TRBV6-5 ASSSLSGGAGEQY
TRBJ1-5 NA TRBV19 ASSPKGINQPQH
TRBJ2-3 NA TRBV9 ASSPPSTDTQY
TRBJ1-2 NA TRBV2 ASSASRTNYGYT
TRBJ1-5 NA TRBV11-3 ASSFIREGNQPQH
TRBJ1-5 TRBD1 TRBV19 ASSSPTRDRRNQPQH
TRBJ2-1 NA TRBV6-5 ASMRGGDNEQF
TRBJ2-7 NA TRBV18 ASSPGRGKTYEQY
TRBJ1-4 TRBD1 TRBV6-1 ASRIPGQGGEKLF
TRBJ2-7 NA TRBV9 ASSPPAGYEQY
TRBJ1-5 TRBD1 TRBV30 AWSTGTGGRYSNQPQH
TRBJ2-5 TRBD2 TRBV6-1 ATSRGGGLETQY